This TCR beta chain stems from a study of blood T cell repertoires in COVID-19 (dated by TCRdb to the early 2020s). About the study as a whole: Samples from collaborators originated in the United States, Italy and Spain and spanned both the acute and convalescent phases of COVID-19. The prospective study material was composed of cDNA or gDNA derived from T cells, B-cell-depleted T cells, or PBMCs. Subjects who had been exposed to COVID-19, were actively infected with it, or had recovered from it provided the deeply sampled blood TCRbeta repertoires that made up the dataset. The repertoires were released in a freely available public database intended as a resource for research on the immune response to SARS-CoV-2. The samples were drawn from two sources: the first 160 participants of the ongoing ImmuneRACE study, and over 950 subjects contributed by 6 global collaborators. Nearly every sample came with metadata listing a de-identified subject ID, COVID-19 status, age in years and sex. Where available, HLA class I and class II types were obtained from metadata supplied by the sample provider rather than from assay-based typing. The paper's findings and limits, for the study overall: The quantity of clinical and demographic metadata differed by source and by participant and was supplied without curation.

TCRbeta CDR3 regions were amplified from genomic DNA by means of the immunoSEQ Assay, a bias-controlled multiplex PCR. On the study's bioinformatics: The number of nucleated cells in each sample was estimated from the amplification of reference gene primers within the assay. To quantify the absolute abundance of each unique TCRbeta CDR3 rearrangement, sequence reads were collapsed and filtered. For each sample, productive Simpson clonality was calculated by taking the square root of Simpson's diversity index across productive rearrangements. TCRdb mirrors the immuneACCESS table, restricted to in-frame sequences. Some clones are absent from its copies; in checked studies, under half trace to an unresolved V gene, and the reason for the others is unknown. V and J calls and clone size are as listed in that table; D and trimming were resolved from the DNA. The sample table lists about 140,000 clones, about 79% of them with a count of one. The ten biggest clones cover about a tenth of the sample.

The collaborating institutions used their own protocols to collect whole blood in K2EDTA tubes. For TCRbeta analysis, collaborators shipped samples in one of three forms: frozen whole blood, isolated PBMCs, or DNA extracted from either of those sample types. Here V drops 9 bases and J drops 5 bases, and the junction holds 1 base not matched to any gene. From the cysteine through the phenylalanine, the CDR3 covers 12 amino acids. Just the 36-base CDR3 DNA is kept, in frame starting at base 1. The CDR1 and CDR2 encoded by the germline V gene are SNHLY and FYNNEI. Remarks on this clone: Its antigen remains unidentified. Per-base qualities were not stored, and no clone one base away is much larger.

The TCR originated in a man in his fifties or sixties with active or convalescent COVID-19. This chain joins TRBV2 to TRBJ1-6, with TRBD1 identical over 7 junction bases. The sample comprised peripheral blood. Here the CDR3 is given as CASGTDNSPLHF. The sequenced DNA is TGTGCCAGTGGGACAGATAATTCACCCCTCCACTTT.